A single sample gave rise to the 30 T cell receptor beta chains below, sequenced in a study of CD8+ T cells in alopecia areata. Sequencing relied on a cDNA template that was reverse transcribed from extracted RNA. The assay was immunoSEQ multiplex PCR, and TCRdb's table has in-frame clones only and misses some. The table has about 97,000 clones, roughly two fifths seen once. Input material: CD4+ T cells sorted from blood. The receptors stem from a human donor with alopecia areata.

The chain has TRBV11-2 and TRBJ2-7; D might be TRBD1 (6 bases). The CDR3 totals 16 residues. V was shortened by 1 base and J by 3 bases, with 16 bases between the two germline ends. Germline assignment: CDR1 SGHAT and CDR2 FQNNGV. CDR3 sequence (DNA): TGTGCCAGCAGCTTAGGTCCAGGACAGAGATTCTACGAGCAGTACTTC. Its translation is CASSLGPGQRFYEQYF.

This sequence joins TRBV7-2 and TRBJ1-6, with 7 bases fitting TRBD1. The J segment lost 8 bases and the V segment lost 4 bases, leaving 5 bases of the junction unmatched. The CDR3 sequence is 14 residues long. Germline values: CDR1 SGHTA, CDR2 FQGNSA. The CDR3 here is CASSYRDSYSPLHF. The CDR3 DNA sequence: TGTGCCAGCAGCTACCGGGACAGCTATTCACCCCTCCACTTT.

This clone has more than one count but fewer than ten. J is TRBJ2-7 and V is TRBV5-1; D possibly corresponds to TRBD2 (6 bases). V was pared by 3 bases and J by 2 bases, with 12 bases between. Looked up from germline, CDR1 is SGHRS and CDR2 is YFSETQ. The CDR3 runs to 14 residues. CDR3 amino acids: CASSSQAGPYEQYF. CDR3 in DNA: TGCGCCAGCAGCTCTCAGGCGGGACCCTACGAGCAGTACTTC.

As DNA, the CDR3 is TGTGCCAGTCAGCCGCGGCGGGGGGTTGACAATGAGCAGTTCTTC. Translated, it gives CASQPRRGVDNEQFF. The chain links TRBV19 to TRBJ2-1, with 8 bases that match TRBD2. Germline V CDR1 and CDR2: LNHDA, SQIVND (reference sequence). The CDR3 runs 15 residues. Unmatched junction bases numbered 11, after V lost 8 bases and J lost 5 bases. The full variable domain, with the rest looked up from reference TRBV19 and TRBJ2-1, is DGGITQSPKYLFRKEGQNVTLSCEQNLNHDAMYWYRQDPGQGLRLIYYSQIVNDFQKGDIAEGYSVSREKKESFPLTVTSAQKNPTAFYLCASQPRRGVDNEQFFGPGTRLTVL.

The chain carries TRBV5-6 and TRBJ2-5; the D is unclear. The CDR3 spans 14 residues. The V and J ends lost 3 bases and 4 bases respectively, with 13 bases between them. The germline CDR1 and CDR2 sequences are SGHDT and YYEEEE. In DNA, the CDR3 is TGTGCCAGCAGCTCCCTCTCCGGTGCAGAGACCCAGTACTTC. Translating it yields CASSSLSGAETQYF.

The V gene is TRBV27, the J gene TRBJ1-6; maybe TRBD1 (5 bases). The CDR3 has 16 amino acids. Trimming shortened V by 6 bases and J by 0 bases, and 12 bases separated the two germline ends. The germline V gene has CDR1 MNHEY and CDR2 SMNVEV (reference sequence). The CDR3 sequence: CASRLTDSSYNSPLHF. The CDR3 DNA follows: TGTGCCAGCAGGTTGACAGACAGCTCCTATAATTCACCCCTCCACTTT.

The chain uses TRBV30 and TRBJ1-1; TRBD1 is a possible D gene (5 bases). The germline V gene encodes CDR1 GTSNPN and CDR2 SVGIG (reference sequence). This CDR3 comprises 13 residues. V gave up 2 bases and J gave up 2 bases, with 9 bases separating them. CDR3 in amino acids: CAWSPGSNTEAFF. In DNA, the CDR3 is TGTGCCTGGAGTCCAGGGTCTAACACTGAAGCTTTCTTT.

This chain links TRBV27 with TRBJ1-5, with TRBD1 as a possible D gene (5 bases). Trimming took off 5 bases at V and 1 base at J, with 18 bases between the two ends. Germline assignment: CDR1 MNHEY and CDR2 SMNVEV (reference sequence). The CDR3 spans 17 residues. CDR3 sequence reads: CASSGETAIGSNQPQHF. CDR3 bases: TGTGCCAGCAGTGGAGAGACAGCTATCGGGAGCAATCAGCCCCAGCATTTT.

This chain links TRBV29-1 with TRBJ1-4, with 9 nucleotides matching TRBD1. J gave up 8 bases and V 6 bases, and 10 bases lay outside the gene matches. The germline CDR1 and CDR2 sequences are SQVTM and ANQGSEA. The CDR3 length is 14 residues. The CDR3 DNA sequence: TGCAGCGTCGTGACAGGGGGAAGAGGGGAAAAACTGTTTTTT. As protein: CSVVTGGRGEKLFF.

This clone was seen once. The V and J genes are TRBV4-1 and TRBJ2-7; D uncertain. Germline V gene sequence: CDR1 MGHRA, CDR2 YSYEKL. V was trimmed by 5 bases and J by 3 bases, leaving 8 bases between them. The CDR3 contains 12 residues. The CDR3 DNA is TGCGCCAGCAGCGCAAACCTCTACGAGCAGTACTTC. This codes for CASSANLYEQYF.

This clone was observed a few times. The CDR3 is CAWSVSILVTEAFF. As DNA, the CDR3 is TGTGCCTGGAGTGTTTCGATCTTAGTGACTGAAGCTTTCTTT. The gene calls are TRBV30 and TRBJ1-1; D gene ambiguous. Germline V gives CDR1 GTSNPN, CDR2 SVGIG (reference sequence). The germline V and J ends were trimmed by 0 bases and 5 bases, with 13 bases remaining between them. The CDR3 extends over 14 amino acids.

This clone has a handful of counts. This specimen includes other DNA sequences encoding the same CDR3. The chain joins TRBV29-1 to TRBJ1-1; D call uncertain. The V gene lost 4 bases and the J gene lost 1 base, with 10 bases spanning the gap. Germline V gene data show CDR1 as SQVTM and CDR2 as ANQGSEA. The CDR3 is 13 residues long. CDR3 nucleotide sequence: TGCAGCGTTGCAGGAAGGTCGAACACTGAAGCTTTCTTT. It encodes CSVAGRSNTEAFF. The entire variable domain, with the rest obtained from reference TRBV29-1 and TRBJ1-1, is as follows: SAVISQKPSRDICQRGTSLTIQCQVDSQVTMMFWYRQQPGQSLTLIATANQGSEATYESGFVIDKFPISRPNLTFSTLTVSNMSPEDSSIYLCSVAGRSNTEAFFGQGTRLTVV.

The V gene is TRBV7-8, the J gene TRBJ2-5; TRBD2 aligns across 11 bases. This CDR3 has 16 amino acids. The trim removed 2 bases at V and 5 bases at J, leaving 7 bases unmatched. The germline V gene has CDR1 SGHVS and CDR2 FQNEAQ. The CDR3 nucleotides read TGTGCCAGCAGCTTAATAGTAGCGGGAGGGCCTGAGACCCAGTACTTC. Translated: CASSLIVAGGPETQYF. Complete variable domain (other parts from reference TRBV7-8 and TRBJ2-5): GAGVSQSPRYKVAKRGQDVALRCDPISGHVSLFWYQQALGQGPEFLTYFQNEAQLDKSGLPSDRFFAERPEGSVSTLKIQRTQQEDSAVYLCASSLIVAGGPETQYFGPGTRLLVL.

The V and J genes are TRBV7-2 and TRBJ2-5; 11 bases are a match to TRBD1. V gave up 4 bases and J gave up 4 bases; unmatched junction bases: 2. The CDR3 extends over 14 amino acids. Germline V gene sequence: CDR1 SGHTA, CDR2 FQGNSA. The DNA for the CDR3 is TGTGCCAGCAGCTGGACAGGGGGCGGAGAGACCCAGTACTTC. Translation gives CASSWTGGGETQYF.

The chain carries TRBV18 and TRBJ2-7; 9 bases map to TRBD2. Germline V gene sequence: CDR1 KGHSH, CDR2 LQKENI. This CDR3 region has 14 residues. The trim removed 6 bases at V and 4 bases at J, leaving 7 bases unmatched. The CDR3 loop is CASSPGTSPYEQYF. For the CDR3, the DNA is TGTGCCAGCTCCCCCGGGACTAGCCCGTACGAGCAGTACTTC. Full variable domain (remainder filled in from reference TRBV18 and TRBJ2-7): NAGVMQNPRHLVRRRGQEARLRCSPMKGHSHVYWYRQLPEEGLKFMVYLQKENIIDESGMPKERFSAEFPKEGPSILRIQQVVRGDSAAYFCASSPGTSPYEQYFGPGTRLTVT.

Written as DNA, the CDR3 is TGTGCCAGCGTGGACAGGGCGAACACCGGGGAGCTGTTTTTT. Translating gives CASVDRANTGELFF. The rearrangement links TRBV2 to TRBJ2-2, with 8 bases matching TRBD1. V gave up 8 bases and J gave up 0 bases; unmatched junction bases: 2. The CDR3 sequence is 14 residues long. Germline CDR1 SNHLY, CDR2 FYNNEI.

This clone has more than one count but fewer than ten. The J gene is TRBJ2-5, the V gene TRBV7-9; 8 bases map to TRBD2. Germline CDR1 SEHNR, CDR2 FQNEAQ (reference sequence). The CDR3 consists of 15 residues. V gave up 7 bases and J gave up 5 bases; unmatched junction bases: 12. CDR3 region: CASIKWRGAGETQYF. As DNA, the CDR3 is TGTGCCAGCATCAAGTGGCGGGGGGCCGGGGAGACCCAGTACTTC.

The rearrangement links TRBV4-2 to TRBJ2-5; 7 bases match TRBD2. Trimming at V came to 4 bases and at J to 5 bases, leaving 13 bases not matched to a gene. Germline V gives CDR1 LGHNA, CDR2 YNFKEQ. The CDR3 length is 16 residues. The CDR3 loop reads CASSPAGTTGRETQYF. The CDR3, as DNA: TGTGCCAGCAGCCCTGCCGGGACTACAGGAAGGGAGACCCAGTACTTC.

The CDR3 protein is CAWSARIRETQYF. The CDR3 bases are TGTGCCTGGAGTGCCCGAATTAGAGAGACCCAGTACTTC. This rearrangement joins TRBV30 to TRBJ2-5, with D unclear. The CDR3 runs to 13 residues. The V end lost 1 base, the J end lost 4 bases, and 10 bases lay between the germline ends. Germline V gives CDR1 GTSNPN, CDR2 SVGIG (reference sequence).

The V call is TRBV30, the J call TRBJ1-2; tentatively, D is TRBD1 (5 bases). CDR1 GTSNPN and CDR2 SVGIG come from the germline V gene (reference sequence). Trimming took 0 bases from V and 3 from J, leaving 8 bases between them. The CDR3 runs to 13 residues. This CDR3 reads CAWSVLGHYGYTF. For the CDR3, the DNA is TGTGCCTGGAGTGTATTGGGGCACTATGGCTACACCTTC.

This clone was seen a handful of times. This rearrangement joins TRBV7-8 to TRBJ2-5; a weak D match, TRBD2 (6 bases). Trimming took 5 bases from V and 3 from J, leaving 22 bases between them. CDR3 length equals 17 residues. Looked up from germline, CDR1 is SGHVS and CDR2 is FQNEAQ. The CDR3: CASSNGLTQRTEETQYF. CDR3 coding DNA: TGTGCCAGCAGCAATGGACTAACCCAGAGAACCGAAGAGACCCAGTACTTC.

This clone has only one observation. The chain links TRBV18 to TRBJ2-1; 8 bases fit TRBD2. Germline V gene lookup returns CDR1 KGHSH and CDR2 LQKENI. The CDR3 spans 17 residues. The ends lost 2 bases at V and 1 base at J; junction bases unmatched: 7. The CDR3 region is CASSPFSSGSSYNEQFF. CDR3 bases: TGTGCCAGCTCACCATTCTCTAGCGGGTCTTCCTACAATGAGCAGTTCTTC. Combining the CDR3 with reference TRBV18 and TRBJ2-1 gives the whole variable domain NAGVMQNPRHLVRRRGQEARLRCSPMKGHSHVYWYRQLPEEGLKFMVYLQKENIIDESGMPKERFSAEFPKEGPSILRIQQVVRGDSAAYFCASSPFSSGSSYNEQFFGPGTRLTVL.

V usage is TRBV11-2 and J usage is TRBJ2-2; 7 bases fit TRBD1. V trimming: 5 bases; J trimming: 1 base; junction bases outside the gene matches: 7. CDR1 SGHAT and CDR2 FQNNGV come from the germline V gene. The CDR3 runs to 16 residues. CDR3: CASSRTGTVNTGELFF. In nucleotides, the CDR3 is TGTGCCAGCAGCCGTACCGGGACAGTGAACACCGGGGAGCTGTTTTTT. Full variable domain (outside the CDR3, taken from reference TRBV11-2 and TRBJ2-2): EAGVAQSPRYKIIEKRQSVAFWCNPISGHATLYWYQQILGQGPKLLIQFQNNGVVDDSQLPKDRFSAERLKGVDSTLKIQPAKLEDSAVYLCASSRTGTVNTGELFFGEGSRLTVL.

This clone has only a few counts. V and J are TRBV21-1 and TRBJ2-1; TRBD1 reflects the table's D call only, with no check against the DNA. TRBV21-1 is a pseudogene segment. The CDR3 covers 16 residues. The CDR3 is CASSTRQGRWDNEQFF. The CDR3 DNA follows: TGTGCCAGCAGCACGCGACAGGGAAGGTGGGACAATGAGCAGTTCTTC.

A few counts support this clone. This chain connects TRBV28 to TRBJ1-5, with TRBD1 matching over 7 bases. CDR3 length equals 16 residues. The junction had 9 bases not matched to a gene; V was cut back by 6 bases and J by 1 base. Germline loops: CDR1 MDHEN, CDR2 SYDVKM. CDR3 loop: CASRRNRGSSNQPQHF. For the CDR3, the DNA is TGTGCCAGCAGAAGAAACAGGGGCTCAAGCAATCAGCCCCAGCATTTT.

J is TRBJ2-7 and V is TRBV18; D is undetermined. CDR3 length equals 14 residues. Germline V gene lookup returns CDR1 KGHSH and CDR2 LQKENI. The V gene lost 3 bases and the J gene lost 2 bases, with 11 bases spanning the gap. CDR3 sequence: CASSPQALPYEQYF. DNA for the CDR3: TGTGCCAGCTCACCGCAGGCCCTACCCTACGAGCAGTACTTC.

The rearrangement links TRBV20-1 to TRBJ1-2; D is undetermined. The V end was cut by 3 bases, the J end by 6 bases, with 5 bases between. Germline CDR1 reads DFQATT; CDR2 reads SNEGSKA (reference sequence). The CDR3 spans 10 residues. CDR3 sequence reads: CSASFNGYTF. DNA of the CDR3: TGCAGTGCTAGTTTCAATGGCTACACCTTC.

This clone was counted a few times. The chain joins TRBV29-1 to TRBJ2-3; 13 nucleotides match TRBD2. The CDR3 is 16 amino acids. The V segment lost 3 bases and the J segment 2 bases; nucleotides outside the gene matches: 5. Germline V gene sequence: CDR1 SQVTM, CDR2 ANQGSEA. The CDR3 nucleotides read TGCAGCGTTGAGGGACTAGCGGGGATTCCCACAGATACGCAGTATTTT. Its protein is CSVEGLAGIPTDTQYF.

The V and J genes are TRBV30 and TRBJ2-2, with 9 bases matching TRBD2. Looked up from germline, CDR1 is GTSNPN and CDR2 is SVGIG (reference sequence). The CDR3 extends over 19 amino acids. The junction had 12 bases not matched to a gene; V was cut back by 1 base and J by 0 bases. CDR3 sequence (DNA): TGTGCCTGGAGTGACCCACCAGCGGGAGGAATAACGAACACCGGGGAGCTGTTTTTT. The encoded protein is CAWSDPPAGGITNTGELFF.

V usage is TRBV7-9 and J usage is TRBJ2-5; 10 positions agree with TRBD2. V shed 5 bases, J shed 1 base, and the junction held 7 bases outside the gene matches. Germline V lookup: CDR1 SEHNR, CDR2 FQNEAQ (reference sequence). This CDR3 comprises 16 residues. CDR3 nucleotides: TGTGCCAGCAGCCCAGGACTAGCGGTAACCCAAGAGACCCAGTACTTC. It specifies CASSPGLAVTQETQYF.